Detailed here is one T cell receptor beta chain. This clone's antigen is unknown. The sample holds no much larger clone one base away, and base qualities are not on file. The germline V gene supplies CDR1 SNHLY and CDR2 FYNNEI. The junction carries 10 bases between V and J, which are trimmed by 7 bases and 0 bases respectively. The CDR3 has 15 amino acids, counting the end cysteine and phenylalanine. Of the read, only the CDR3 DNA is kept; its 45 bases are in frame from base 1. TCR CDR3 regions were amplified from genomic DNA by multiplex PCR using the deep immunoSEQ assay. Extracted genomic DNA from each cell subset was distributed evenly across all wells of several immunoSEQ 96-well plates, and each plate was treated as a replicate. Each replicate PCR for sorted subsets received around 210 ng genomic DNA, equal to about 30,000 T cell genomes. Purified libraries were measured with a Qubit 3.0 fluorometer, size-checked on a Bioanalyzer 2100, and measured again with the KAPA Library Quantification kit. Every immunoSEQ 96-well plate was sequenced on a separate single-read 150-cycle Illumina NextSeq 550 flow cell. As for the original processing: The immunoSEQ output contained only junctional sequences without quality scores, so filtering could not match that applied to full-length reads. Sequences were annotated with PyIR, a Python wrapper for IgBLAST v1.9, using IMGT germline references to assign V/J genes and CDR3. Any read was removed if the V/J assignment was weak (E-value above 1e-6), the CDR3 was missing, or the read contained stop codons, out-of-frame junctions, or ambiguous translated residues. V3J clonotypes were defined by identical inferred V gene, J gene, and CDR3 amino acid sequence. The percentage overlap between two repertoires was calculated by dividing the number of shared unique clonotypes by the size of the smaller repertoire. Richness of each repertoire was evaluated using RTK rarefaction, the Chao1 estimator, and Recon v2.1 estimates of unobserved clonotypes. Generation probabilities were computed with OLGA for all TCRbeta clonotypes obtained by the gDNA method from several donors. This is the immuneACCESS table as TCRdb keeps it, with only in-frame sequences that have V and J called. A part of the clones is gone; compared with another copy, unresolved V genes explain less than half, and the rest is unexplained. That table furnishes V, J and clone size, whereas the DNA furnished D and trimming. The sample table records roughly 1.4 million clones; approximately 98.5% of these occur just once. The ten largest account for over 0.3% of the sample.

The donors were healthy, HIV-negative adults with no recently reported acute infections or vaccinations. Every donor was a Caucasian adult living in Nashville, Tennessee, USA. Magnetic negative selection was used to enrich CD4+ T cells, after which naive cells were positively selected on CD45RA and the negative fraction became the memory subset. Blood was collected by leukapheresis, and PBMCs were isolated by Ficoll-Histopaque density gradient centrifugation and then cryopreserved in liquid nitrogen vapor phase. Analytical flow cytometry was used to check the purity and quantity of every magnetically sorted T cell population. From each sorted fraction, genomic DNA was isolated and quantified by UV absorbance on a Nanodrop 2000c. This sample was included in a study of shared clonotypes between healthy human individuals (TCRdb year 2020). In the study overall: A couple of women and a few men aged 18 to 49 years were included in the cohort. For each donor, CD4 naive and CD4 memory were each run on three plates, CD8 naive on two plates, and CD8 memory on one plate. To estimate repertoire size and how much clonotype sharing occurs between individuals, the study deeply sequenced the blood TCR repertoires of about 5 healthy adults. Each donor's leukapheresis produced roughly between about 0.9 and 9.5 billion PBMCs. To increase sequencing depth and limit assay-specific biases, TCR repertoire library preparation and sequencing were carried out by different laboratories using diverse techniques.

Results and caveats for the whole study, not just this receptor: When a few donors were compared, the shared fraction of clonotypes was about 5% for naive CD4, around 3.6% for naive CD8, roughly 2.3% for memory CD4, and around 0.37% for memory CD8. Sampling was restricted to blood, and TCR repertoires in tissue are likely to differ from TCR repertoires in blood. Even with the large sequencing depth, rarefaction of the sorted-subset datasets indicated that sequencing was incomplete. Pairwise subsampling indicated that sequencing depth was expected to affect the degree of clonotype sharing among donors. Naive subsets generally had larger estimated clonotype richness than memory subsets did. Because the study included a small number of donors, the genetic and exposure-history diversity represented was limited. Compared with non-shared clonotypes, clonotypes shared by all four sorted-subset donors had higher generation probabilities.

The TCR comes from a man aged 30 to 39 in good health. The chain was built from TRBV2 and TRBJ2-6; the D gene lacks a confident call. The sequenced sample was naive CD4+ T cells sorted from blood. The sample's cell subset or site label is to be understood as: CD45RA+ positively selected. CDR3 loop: CASTLVLSGANVLTF. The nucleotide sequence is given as TGTGCCAGCACTTTAGTCCTCTCTGGGGCCAACGTCCTGACTTTC. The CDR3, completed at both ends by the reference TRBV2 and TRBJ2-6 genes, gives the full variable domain EPEVTQTPSHQVTQMGQEVILRCVPISNHLYFYWYRQILGQKVEFLVSFYNNEISEKSEIFDDQFSVERPDGSNFTLKIRSTKLEDSAMYFCASTLVLSGANVLTFGAGSRLTVL.